The clone carrying this T cell receptor (beta chain) was seen a handful of times. Per the germline V gene, CDR1 is DFQATT and CDR2 is SNEGSKA (reference sequence). V gave up 0 bases and J gave up 4 bases, with 7 bases separating them. The CDR3 runs to 13 residues. The data were taken from a study of identical twins. TCRdb re-analysed the 5' RACE reads in MiXCR, keeping a single row per CDR3 protein. There are 230,000 or so distinct CDR3 sequences in the sample; around 8.8% occur only once, and less than 4% lies in the top ten. This sample was also put to use in a study of yellow fever vaccine responses in identical twins.

The clonotype originates from a woman under 30 in good health. The chain employs TRBV20-1 and TRBJ2-1; D unresolved. Sequenced input: CD8+ T cells sorted from blood. The CDR3 region has the DNA TGCAGTGCTAGAGATTTTGAGTACAATGAGCAGTTCTTC. This gives the protein CSARDFEYNEQFF.